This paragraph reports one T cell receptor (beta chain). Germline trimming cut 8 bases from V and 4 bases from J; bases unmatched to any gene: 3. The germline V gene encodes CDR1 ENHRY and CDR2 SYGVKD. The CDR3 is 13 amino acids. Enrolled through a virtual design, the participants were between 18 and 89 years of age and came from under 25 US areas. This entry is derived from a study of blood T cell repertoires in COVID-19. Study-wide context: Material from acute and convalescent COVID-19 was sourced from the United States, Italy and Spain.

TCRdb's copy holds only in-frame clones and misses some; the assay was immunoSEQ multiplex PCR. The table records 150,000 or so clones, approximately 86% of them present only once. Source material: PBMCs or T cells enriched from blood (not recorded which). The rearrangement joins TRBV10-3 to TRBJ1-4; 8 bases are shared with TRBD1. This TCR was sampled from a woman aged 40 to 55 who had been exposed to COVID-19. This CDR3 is CAIGTGLNEKLFF. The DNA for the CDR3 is TGTGCCATCGGGACAGGTCTTAATGAAAAACTGTTTTTT.